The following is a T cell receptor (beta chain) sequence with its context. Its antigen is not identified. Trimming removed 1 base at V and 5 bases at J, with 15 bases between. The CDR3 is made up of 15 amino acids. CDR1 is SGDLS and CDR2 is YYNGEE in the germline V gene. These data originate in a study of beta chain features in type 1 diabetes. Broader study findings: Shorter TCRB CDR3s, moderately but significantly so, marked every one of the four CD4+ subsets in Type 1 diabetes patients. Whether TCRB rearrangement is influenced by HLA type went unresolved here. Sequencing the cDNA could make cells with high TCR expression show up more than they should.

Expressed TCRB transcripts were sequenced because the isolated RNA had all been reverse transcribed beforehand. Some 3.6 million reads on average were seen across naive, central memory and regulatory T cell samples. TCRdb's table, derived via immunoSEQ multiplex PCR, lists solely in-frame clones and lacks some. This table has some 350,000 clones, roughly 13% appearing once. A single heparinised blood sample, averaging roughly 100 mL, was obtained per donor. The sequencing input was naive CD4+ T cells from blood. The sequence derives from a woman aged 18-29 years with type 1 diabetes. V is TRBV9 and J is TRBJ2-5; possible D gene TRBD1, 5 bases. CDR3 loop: CASSVQDTTWETQYF. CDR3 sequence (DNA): TGTGCCAGCAGCGTACAGGACACCACGTGGGAGACCCAGTACTTC.